This T cell receptor beta chain was sequenced for a study of T-cell memory formation after mild COVID-19. Study information: Clustering of TCRs was largely donor specific.

As to this clonotype: What it recognizes is unknown.

Findings and caveats of the study: The study detected some responding clones in pre-infection memory, suggesting cross-reactive memory joined. Clones that contracted from day 15 to 85 were balanced CD4/CD8, while later expanders leaned CD4+.

The V and J ends lost 4 bases and 1 base, in that order; junction bases with no gene match: 5. Germline values: CDR1 MNHEY, CDR2 SVGAGI. The CDR3 loop spans 15 amino acids. After 5'RACE with constant-segment primers, TCR alpha and TCR beta cDNA libraries carrying sample barcodes and UMIs were obtained. TCRdb fed the 5' RACE reads into MiXCR, producing one record per CDR3 protein. The repertoire has 260,000 or so distinct CDR3 sequences, approximately 15% of them found once; the top ten carry around 21%. The origin of this receptor is a man in his late teens or twenties who had mild COVID-19 (a few samples of this study predate the infection). Cell type and time point are not known. The chain carries TRBV6-5 and TRBJ1-1, with 8 bases that match TRBD1. The sample comprised PBMCs or a T cell subset sorted from them (not recorded which). In DNA, the CDR3 is TGTGCCAGCAGTTTAGACAGGGGCACGAACACTGAAGCTTTCTTT. This encodes CASSLDRGTNTEAFF.